The 14 T cell receptor beta chains presented below share a single source sample, sequenced in a study of T cells after yellow fever vaccination. Using its own MiXCR run on the 5' RACE reads, TCRdb lists one record per CDR3 protein. The table records a few hundred thousand distinct CDR3 sequences, approximately 3.9% of them present only once. Specimen: PBMCs, collected on the day of the yellow fever booster vaccination. These receptors all stem from a man between 18 and 35 years old who received the YFV17D yellow fever vaccine.

This clonotype has just a few counts. The chain carries TRBV19 and TRBJ2-1, with 11 nucleotides matching TRBD2. Losses at the gene ends were 7 bases for V and 5 bases for J; bases not matched to a gene: 7. The CDR3 sequence is 15 residues long. CDR1 and CDR2 from the germline V gene are LNHDA and SQIVND (reference sequence). The CDR3 DNA reads as TGTGCCAGTAAGGAAATAGCGGGGGGGCACAATGAGCAGTTCTTC. It yields the protein CASKEIAGGHNEQFF.

This clonotype occurred many times. V usage is TRBV6-5 and J usage is TRBJ2-5, with TRBD2 matching 10 bases. The junction had 2 bases not matched to a gene; V was cut back by 2 bases and J by 5 bases. Germline V gene lookup returns CDR1 MNHEY and CDR2 SVGAGI. The CDR3 consists of 14 residues. This chain's CDR3 is CASSYSGGGETQYF. The CDR3 region has the DNA TGTGCCAGCAGTTACAGCGGGGGGGGGGAGACCCAGTACTTC.

This clonotype occurred many times. This chain links TRBV12-3 or TRBV12-4 with TRBJ2-7, with 8 bases identical to TRBD1. This CDR3 is built from 14 residues. The ends lost 6 bases at V and 0 bases at J; junction bases unmatched: 4. The DNA of the CDR3 is TGTGCCAGCAGGGGACAGGAGAGCTCCTACGAGCAGTACTTC. Its protein product is CASRGQESSYEQYF.

This clonotype occurred many times. The CDR3 loop reads CASSSRGVTYEQYF. The CDR3 DNA follows: TGTGCCAGTTCTAGTAGGGGTGTAACCTACGAGCAGTACTTC. The chain recombines TRBV2 with TRBJ2-7, with a tentative D call TRBD1 (5 bases). V dropped 9 bases and J dropped 2 bases, with 17 bases sitting between them. CDR1 is SNHLY, CDR2 FYNNEI, per germline. The CDR3 has 14 amino acids.

About this clonotype itself: The germline gene is not matched at one end of the junction; a read error may be the cause. CDR3: CASSQEQRGVF. The CDR3 DNA follows: TGTGCCAGCAGCCAAGAACAGCGGGGGGTCTTC. The rearrangement links TRBV3-1 to TRBJ2-5; the match to TRBD2 covers 9 bases. This CDR3 spans 11 amino acids. Germline CDR1 reads LGHDT; CDR2 reads YNNKEL (reference sequence).

The rearrangement joins TRBV23-1 to TRBJ2-5; D call uncertain. TRBV23-1 is flagged as an ORF with uncertain function. V dropped 0 bases and J dropped 5 bases, with 13 bases sitting between them. The CDR3 is 15 residues long. The CDR3 here is CASSQSGRLFETQYF. The CDR3, as DNA: TGCGCCAGCAGTCAATCTGGCCGTTTGTTCGAGACCCAGTACTTC.

This clonotype occurred a few times. V usage is TRBV5-8 and J usage is TRBJ2-3, with 12 bases identical to TRBD1. Germline trimming cut 2 bases from V and 7 bases from J; bases unmatched to any gene: 5. Germline-derived CDR1 and CDR2 are SGHTS and YDEGEE. The CDR3 contains 15 residues. This chain's CDR3 is CASSFRDRGRNTQYF. The CDR3 nucleotides are TGTGCCAGCAGCTTCCGGGACAGGGGGCGGAATACGCAGTATTTT.

This clonotype has a count of ten or more. V gene TRBV20-1 combines with J gene TRBJ2-5; tentative D call: TRBD1 (6 bases). V lost 1 base, J lost 1 base, and 10 bases lay in between. CDR1 and CDR2 from the germline V gene are DFQATT and SNEGSKA (reference sequence). The CDR3 has 14 residues. CDR3 residues: CSARADRLQETQYF. Written as DNA, the CDR3 is TGCAGTGCTAGAGCGGACAGACTCCAAGAGACCCAGTACTTC.

As regards this clonotype: Germline and junction disagree at one end, which may indicate a read error. The rearrangement uses TRBV7-7 and TRBJ2-1; perhaps TRBD1 as D (8 bases). CDR1 SSHAT and CDR2 FNYEAQ come from the germline V gene (reference sequence). CDR3 length: 15 amino acids. The CDR3 reads CASSPTTGEGNEQFF. The DNA for the CDR3 is TGTGCTAGCAGCCCAACGACAGGGGAGGGCAATGAGCAGTTCTTC.

In regard to this clonotype: A single base separates this from a much larger clone, so it may be a read error. The chain recombines TRBV7-2 with TRBJ1-6; tentative D call: TRBD1 (6 bases). The CDR3 has 15 residues. CDR1 SGHTA and CDR2 FQGNSA come from the germline V gene. Deletions cut 0 bases from V and 7 bases from J, with 10 bases between. The CDR3 spells CASSLAGGGNSPLHF. Here the CDR3 DNA reads TGTGCCAGCAGCTTAGCAGGGGGGGGGAATTCACCCCTCCACTTT.

The chain has TRBV4-3 and TRBJ2-7; the D is unclear. Trimming cost V 0 bases and J 6 bases, with 15 bases left between them. The germline gives CDR1 LGHNA, CDR2 YSLEER. This CDR3 contains 15 residues. CDR3 in amino acids: CASSQEIVGQTEQYF. CDR3 in DNA: TGCGCCAGCAGCCAAGAAATCGTGGGCCAGACCGAGCAGTACTTC.

This clonotype occurred many times. This chain joins TRBV7-8 and TRBJ1-1; D gene unclear. Germline V lookup: CDR1 SGHVS, CDR2 FQNEAQ. Trimming removed 1 base from V and 0 bases from J, with 9 bases in between. The CDR3 consists of 15 residues. CDR3 in amino acids: CASSLGVRVNTEAFF. CDR3 bases: TGTGCCAGCAGCTTAGGCGTCAGAGTGAACACTGAAGCTTTCTTT.

This clonotype was seen a handful of times. This chain links TRBV9 with TRBJ1-6, with D unclear. Germline-derived CDR1 and CDR2 are SGDLS and YYNGEE. There are 13 residues in the CDR3. Trimming shortened V by 3 bases and J by 13 bases, and 14 bases separated the two germline ends. The CDR3 DNA reads TGTGCCAGCAGCGGGGGAGTTCGAGGGCCCCTCCACTTT. Translating it yields CASSGGVRGPLHF.

At least ten counts were recorded for this clonotype. The chain has TRBV7-9 and TRBJ1-5; D is ambiguous. The ends were cut back, 6 bases at V and 4 bases at J, with 10 bases in the middle. The CDR3 totals 13 residues. Germline V lookup: CDR1 SEHNR, CDR2 FQNEAQ (reference sequence). CDR3 amino acids: CASSSDGNQPQHF. In DNA form, the CDR3 reads TGTGCCAGCAGTTCGGACGGGAATCAGCCCCAGCATTTT.